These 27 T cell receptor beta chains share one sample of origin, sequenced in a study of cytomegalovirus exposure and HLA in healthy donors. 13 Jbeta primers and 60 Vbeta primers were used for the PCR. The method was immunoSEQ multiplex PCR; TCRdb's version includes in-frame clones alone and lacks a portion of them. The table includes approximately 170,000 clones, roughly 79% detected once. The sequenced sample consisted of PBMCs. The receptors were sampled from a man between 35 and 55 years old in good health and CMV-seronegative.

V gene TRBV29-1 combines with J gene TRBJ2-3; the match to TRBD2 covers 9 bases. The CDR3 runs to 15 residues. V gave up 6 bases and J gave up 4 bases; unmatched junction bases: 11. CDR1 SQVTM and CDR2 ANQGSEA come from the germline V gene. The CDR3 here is CSVTGSGRGPDTQYF. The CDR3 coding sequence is TGCAGCGTGACTGGTAGCGGGAGAGGCCCAGATACGCAGTATTTT.

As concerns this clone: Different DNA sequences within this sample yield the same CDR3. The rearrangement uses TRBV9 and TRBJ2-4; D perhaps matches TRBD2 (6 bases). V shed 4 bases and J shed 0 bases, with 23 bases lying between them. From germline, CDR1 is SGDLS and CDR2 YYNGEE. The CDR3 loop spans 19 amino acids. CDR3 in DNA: TGTGCCAGCAGCCCGACGGGGGATCGGATGCTTCTAGCCAAAAACATTCAGTACTTC. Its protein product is CASSPTGDRMLLAKNIQYF.

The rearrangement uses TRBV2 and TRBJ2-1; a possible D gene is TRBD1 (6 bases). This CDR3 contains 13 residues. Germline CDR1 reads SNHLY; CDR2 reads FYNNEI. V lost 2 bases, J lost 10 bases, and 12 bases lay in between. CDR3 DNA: TGTGCCAGCAGTGAACAAACAGGGCTCGAGCAGTTCTTC. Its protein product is CASSEQTGLEQFF.

The CDR3 DNA is TGTGCCAGCAGTTTCCGGACTCTGGGCGGGGAGCTGTTTTTT. Encoded protein: CASSFRTLGGELFF. The J gene is TRBJ2-2, the V gene TRBV2, with D possibly being TRBD2 (5 bases). CDR1 and CDR2 from the germline V gene are SNHLY and FYNNEI. This CDR3 contains 14 residues. V dropped 5 bases and J dropped 7 bases, with 14 bases sitting between them. The full variable domain, with the rest looked up from reference TRBV2 and TRBJ2-2, is EPEVTQTPSHQVTQMGQEVILRCVPISNHLYFYWYRQILGQKVEFLVSFYNNEISEKSEIFDDQFSVERPDGSNFTLKIRSTKLEDSAMYFCASSFRTLGGELFFGEGSRLTVL.

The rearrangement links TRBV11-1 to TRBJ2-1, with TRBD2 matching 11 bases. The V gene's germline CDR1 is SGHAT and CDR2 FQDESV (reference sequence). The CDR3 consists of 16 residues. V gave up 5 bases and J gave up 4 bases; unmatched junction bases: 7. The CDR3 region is CASSRRTSGLYNEQFF. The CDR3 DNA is TGTGCCAGCAGCCGTAGGACTAGCGGGTTATACAATGAGCAGTTCTTC.

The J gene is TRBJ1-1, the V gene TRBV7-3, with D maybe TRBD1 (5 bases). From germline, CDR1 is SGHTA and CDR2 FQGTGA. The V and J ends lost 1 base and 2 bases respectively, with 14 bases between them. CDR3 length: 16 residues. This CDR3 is CASSLIRQGTNTEAFF. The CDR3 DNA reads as TGTGCCAGCAGCTTAATCCGTCAGGGCACAAACACTGAAGCTTTCTTT.

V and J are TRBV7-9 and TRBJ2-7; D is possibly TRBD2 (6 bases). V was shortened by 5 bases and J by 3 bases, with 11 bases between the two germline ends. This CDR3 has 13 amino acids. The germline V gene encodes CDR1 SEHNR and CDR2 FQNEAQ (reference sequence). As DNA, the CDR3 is TGTGCCAGCAGCGAACGGGGGATCTACGAGCAGTACTTC. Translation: CASSERGIYEQYF.

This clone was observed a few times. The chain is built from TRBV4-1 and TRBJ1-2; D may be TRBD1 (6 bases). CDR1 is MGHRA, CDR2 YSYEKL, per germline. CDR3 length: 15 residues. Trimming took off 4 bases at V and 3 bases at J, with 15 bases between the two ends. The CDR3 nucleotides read TGCGCCAGCAGCCGGCCCCTACAGGGTGACTATGGCTACACCTTC. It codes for CASSRPLQGDYGYTF.

This CDR3 reads CASQGVGSPLHF. Written as DNA, the CDR3 is TGTGCCAGCCAGGGGGTCGGGTCACCCCTCCACTTT. The rearrangement uses TRBV5-4 and TRBJ1-6; TRBD1 agrees at 7 bases. The CDR3 extends over 12 amino acids. Trimming at V came to 7 bases and at J to 10 bases, leaving 5 bases not matched to a gene. Germline V gene lookup returns CDR1 SGHNT and CDR2 YYREEE (reference sequence).

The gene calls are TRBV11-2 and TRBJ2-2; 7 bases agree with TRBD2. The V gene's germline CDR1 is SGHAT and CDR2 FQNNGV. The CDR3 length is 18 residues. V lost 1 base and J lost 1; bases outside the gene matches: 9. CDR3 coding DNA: TGTGCCAGCAGCTTAGTGGTCAGATCGGGGGGGAACACCGGGGAGCTGTTTTTT. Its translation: CASSLVVRSGGNTGELFF.

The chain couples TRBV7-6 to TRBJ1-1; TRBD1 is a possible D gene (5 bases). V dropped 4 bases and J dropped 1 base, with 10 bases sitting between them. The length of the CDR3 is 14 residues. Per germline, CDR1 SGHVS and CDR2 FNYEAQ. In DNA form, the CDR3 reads TGTGCCAGCAGCTCGGGACTCTCGAACACTGAAGCTTTCTTT. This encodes CASSSGLSNTEAFF.

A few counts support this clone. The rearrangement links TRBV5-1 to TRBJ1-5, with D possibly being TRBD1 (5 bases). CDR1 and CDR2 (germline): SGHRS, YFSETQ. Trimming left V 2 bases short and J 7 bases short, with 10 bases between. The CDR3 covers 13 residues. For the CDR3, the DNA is TGCGCCAGCAGCTTCGGGGCGGGGCAGCCCCAGCATTTT. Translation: CASSFGAGQPQHF.

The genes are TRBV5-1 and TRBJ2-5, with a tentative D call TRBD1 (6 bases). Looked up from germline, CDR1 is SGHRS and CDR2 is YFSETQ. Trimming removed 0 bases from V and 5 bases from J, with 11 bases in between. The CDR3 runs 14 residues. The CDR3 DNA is TGCGCCAGCAGCTTGGAGCAGGGGTGGGAGACCCAGTACTTC. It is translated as CASSLEQGWETQYF.

The CDR3 region has the DNA TGTGCCAGCAGCTCCATTCACAGGGTCTACAATGAGCAGTTCTTC. Translating gives CASSSIHRVYNEQFF. The chain carries TRBV11-1 and TRBJ2-1; the D gene is possibly TRBD1 (6 bases). Trimming pared 4 bases from V and 3 bases from J, leaving 13 bases between. The germline V gene has CDR1 SGHAT and CDR2 FQDESV (reference sequence). This CDR3 spans 15 amino acids.

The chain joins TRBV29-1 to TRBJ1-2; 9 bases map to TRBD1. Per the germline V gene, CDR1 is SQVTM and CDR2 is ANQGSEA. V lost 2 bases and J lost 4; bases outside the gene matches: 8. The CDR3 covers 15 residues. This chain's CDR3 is CSVEPPGQGLYGYTF. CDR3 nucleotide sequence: TGCAGCGTTGAACCTCCGGGACAGGGACTCTATGGCTACACCTTC.

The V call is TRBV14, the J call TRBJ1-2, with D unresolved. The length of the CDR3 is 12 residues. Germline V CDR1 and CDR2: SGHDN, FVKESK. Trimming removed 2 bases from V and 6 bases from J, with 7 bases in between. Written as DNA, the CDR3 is TGTGCCAGCAGCCAATATGTTCATGGCTACACCTTC. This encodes CASSQYVHGYTF.

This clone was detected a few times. DNA of the CDR3: TGTGCCAACGCTAGGGATCAGGGGGAGACCCAGTACTTC. This sequence encodes CANARDQGETQYF. V is TRBV2 and J is TRBJ2-5; the D gene is possibly TRBD1 (6 bases). The CDR3 sequence is 13 residues long. From germline, CDR1 is SNHLY and CDR2 FYNNEI. The V and J ends lost 10 bases and 5 bases respectively, with 17 bases between them.

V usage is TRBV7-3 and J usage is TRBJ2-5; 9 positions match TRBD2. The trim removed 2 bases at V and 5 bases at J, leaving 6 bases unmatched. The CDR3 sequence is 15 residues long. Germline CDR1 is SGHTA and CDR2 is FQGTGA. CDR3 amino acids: CASSLGSGRRETQYF. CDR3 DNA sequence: TGTGCCAGCAGCTTAGGTAGCGGGAGACGGGAGACCCAGTACTTC.

CDR3 nucleotides: TGTGCCAGCAGTTTTCAGGGGGCCACCGGGGAGCTGTTTTTT. Encoded protein: CASSFQGATGELFF. This chain joins TRBV6-5 and TRBJ2-2; 8 bases are a match to TRBD1. The CDR3 totals 14 residues. The germline V gene has CDR1 MNHEY and CDR2 SVGAGI. The V and J ends lost 4 bases and 4 bases, in that order; junction bases with no gene match: 2.

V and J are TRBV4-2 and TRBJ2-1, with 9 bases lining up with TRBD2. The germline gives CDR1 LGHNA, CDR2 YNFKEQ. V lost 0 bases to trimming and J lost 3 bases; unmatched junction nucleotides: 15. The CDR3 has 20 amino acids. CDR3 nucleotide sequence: TGTGCCAGCAGCCAAGATCTTGGGGCGGGAGGGCTACTAGTCTACAATGAGCAGTTCTTC. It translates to CASSQDLGAGGLLVYNEQFF.

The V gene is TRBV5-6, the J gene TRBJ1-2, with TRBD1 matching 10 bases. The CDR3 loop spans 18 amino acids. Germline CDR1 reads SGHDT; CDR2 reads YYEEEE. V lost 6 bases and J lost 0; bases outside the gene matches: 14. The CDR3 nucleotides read TGTGCCAGCATCCGACTATCCGGGACAGGGGACCCTAACTATGGCTACACCTTC. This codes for CASIRLSGTGDPNYGYTF.

CDR3 bases: TGCAGCGTTGGGTGGGGCAGGGGGAACACCGGGGAGCTGTTTTTT. It encodes CSVGWGRGNTGELFF. The rearrangement links TRBV29-1 to TRBJ2-2, with D tentatively TRBD1 (6 bases). The germline gives CDR1 SQVTM, CDR2 ANQGSEA. V lost 4 bases, J lost 1 base, and 13 bases lay in between. The CDR3 loop spans 15 amino acids.

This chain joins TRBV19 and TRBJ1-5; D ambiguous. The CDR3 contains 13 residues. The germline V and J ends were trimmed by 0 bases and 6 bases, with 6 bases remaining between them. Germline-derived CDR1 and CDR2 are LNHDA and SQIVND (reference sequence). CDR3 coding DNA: TGTGCCAGTAGTATAGACGGGGTTCAGCCCCAGCATTTT. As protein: CASSIDGVQPQHF.

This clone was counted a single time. In DNA form, the CDR3 reads TGTGCCAGCAGTGTCGGGGGAGTAGTAGATACGCAGTATTTT. Translated: CASSVGGVVDTQYF. The gene calls are TRBV6-1 and TRBJ2-3, with D maybe TRBD2 (6 bases). Germline V gene sequence: CDR1 MNHNS, CDR2 SASEGT. This CDR3 has 14 amino acids. Trimming left V 4 bases short and J 5 bases short, with 13 bases between.

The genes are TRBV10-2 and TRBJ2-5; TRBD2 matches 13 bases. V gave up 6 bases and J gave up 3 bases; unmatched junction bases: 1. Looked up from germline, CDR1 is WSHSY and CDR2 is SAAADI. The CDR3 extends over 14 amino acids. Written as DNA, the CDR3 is TGCGCCAGCAGAGGACTAGCGGGAGAAGAGACCCAGTACTTC. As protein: CASRGLAGEETQYF.

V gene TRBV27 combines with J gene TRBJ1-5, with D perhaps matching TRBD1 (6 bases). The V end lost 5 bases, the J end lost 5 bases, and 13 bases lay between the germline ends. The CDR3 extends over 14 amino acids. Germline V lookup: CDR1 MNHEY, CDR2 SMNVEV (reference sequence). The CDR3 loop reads CASSPTGGDQPQHF. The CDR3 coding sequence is TGTGCCAGCAGTCCGACAGGTGGGGATCAGCCCCAGCATTTT.

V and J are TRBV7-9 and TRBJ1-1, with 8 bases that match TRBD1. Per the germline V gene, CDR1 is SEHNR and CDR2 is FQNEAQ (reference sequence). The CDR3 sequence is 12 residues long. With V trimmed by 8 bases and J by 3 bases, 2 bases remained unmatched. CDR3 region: CASGDRHTEAFF. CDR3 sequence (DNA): TGTGCCAGCGGGGACAGGCACACTGAAGCTTTCTTT.